This is a list of T cell receptor beta chains from one sample in a study of CD8+ T cells in alopecia areata. Repertoires were generated with immunoSEQ multiplex PCR, while TCRdb's copy carries only in-frame clones and drops some. The table records fewer than 250,000 clones, more than 50% of them present only once. Material: CD4+ T cells sorted from blood, obtained at week 24, from a patient treated with tofacitinib. These receptor sequences come from a human donor with alopecia areata. Each CDR3 is given with its conserved first and last residue. The D gene is left open where the match is weak. Size values are once, few and many counts, or a class for expanded clones, and some rows have none.

abundance: -
d_gene: -
j_gene: TRBJ2-3
v_gene: TRBV6-5
CDR3aa: CASSYGSSSHSDTQYF
CDR3nt: TGTGCCAGCAGTTATGGTTCTAGCTCTCATTCAGATACGCAGTATTTT

abundance: -
d_gene: -
j_gene: TRBJ1-2
v_gene: TRBV5-6
CDR3aa: CASGSLVRAGYGYTF
CDR3nt: TGTGCCAGCGGATCTCTAGTTCGGGCCGGCTATGGCTACACCTTC

abundance: -
d_gene: -
j_gene: TRBJ1-1
v_gene: TRBV25-1
CDR3aa: CASIGNTEAFF
CDR3nt: TGTGCCAGCATTGGGAACACTGAAGCTTTCTTT

abundance: -
d_gene: TRBD1
j_gene: TRBJ1-1
v_gene: TRBV5-1
CDR3aa: CATRTGLNTEAFF
CDR3nt: TGCGCCACCAGGACAGGGCTGAACACTGAAGCTTTCTTT

abundance: -
d_gene: -
j_gene: TRBJ2-5
v_gene: TRBV29-1
CDR3aa: CSVGTVVSETQYF
CDR3nt: TGCAGCGTTGGAACAGTGGTCTCGGAGACCCAGTACTTC

abundance: -
d_gene: -
j_gene: TRBJ1-2
v_gene: TRBV11-2
CDR3aa: CASSLRLGGGYTF
CDR3nt: TGTGCCAGCAGCCTCCGACTTGGCGGGGGCTACACCTTC

abundance: -
d_gene: TRBD1
j_gene: TRBJ1-2
v_gene: TRBV29-1
CDR3aa: CSAATGPNYGYTF
CDR3nt: TGCAGCGCTGCGACAGGGCCGAACTATGGCTACACCTTC

abundance: few
d_gene: TRBD2
j_gene: TRBJ2-5
v_gene: TRBV7-2
CDR3aa: CASRSGALTETQYF
CDR3nt: TGTGCCAGCAGGAGCGGGGCCTTAACGGAGACCCAGTACTTC

abundance: -
d_gene: -
j_gene: TRBJ2-5
v_gene: TRBV2
CDR3aa: CASSAAGQETQYF
CDR3nt: TGTGCCAGCAGTGCTGCGGGCCAAGAGACCCAGTACTTC

abundance: few
d_gene: TRBD1
j_gene: TRBJ1-5
v_gene: TRBV27
CDR3aa: CASSPGTGGYQPQHF
CDR3nt: TGTGCCAGCAGTCCTGGGACAGGGGGTTATCAGCCCCAGCATTTT

abundance: -
d_gene: -
j_gene: TRBJ2-3
v_gene: TRBV29-1
CDR3aa: CSVVRQGGTDTQYF
CDR3nt: TGCAGCGTTGTTCGACAGGGAGGGACAGATACGCAGTATTTT

abundance: -
d_gene: TRBD1
j_gene: TRBJ1-5
v_gene: TRBV7-2
CDR3aa: CASSPRGGSQPQHF
CDR3nt: TGTGCCAGCAGCCCCAGGGGGGGTAGTCAGCCCCAGCATTTT

abundance: -
d_gene: -
j_gene: TRBJ2-3
v_gene: TRBV29-1
CDR3aa: CSGQTGTSTDTQYF
CDR3nt: TGCAGCGGACAGACAGGGACTAGCACAGATACGCAGTATTTT

abundance: few
d_gene: TRBD1
j_gene: TRBJ1-1
v_gene: TRBV18
CDR3aa: CASSGQSNTEAFF
CDR3nt: TGTGCCAGCTCGGGACAGTCGAACACTGAAGCTTTCTTT

abundance: -
d_gene: -
j_gene: TRBJ1-2
v_gene: TRBV7-2
CDR3aa: CASSREEVAGYTF
CDR3nt: TGTGCCAGCAGCCGTGAGGAGGTTGCTGGCTACACCTTC

abundance: -
d_gene: -
j_gene: TRBJ2-7
v_gene: TRBV30
CDR3aa: CAWSEHVPLREYEQYF
CDR3nt: TGTGCCTGGAGTGAACATGTTCCTCTGAGGGAGTACGAGCAGTACTTC

abundance: few
d_gene: -
j_gene: TRBJ1-6
v_gene: TRBV9
CDR3aa: CASSVEGINSPLHF
CDR3nt: TGTGCCAGCAGCGTAGAGGGGATAAATTCACCCCTCCACTTT

abundance: few
d_gene: -
j_gene: TRBJ2-7
v_gene: TRBV5-1
CDR3aa: CASSLGPLRDEQYF
CDR3nt: TGCGCCAGCAGCTTGGGACCCCTACGGGACGAGCAGTACTTC

abundance: -
d_gene: TRBD2
j_gene: TRBJ2-1
v_gene: TRBV7-9
CDR3aa: CASSALAGAANEQFF
CDR3nt: TGTGCCAGCAGCGCACTAGCGGGGGCCGCCAATGAGCAGTTCTTC

abundance: few
d_gene: -
j_gene: TRBJ2-5
v_gene: TRBV30
CDR3aa: CAWSVQGGARETQYF
CDR3nt: TGTGCCTGGAGTGTACAGGGGGGGGCCCGAGAGACCCAGTACTTC

abundance: few
d_gene: -
j_gene: TRBJ1-5
v_gene: TRBV2
CDR3aa: CASSENSYSNQPQHF
CDR3nt: TGTGCCAGCAGCGAAAACAGCTATAGCAATCAGCCCCAGCATTTT

abundance: few
d_gene: TRBD1
j_gene: TRBJ1-1
v_gene: TRBV5-1
CDR3aa: CASSLGTEPSEAFF
CDR3nt: TGCGCCAGCAGCTTAGGGACAGAACCTTCTGAAGCTTTCTTT

abundance: -
d_gene: -
j_gene: TRBJ1-2
v_gene: TRBV29-1
CDR3aa: CSALGHVGGYTF
CDR3nt: TGCAGCGCTTTGGGCCATGTGGGTGGCTACACCTTC

abundance: -
d_gene: -
j_gene: TRBJ1-1
v_gene: TRBV9
CDR3aa: CASNPGEVPAFF
CDR3nt: TGTGCCAGCAACCCAGGGGAGGTCCCAGCTTTCTTT

abundance: -
d_gene: TRBD2
j_gene: TRBJ2-7
v_gene: TRBV30
CDR3aa: CAWGDGLEREQYF
CDR3nt: TGTGCCTGGGGGGACGGACTAGAGCGCGAGCAGTACTTC

abundance: once
d_gene: TRBD1
j_gene: TRBJ2-5
v_gene: TRBV29-1
CDR3aa: CSVDRGGETQYF
CDR3nt: TGCAGCGTGGACAGGGGTGGGGAGACCCAGTACTTC

abundance: -
d_gene: -
j_gene: TRBJ1-3
v_gene: TRBV7-2
CDR3aa: CASSFGPGGQGNTIYF
CDR3nt: TGTGCCAGCAGCTTCGGGCCCGGAGGACAGGGAAACACCATATATTTT

abundance: -
d_gene: TRBD1
j_gene: TRBJ1-2
v_gene: TRBV19
CDR3aa: CASRRKGQGADGYTF
CDR3nt: TGTGCCAGTAGACGCAAGGGACAGGGGGCTGATGGCTACACCTTC

abundance: -
d_gene: -
j_gene: TRBJ1-2
v_gene: TRBV25-1
CDR3aa: CASSEGGDYGYTF
CDR3nt: TGTGCCAGCAGTGAAGGGGGCGACTATGGCTACACCTTC

abundance: few
d_gene: -
j_gene: TRBJ1-2
v_gene: TRBV7-9
CDR3aa: CASSHPPNYGYTF
CDR3nt: TGTGCCAGCAGCCACCCGCCGAACTATGGCTACACCTTC

abundance: -
d_gene: -
j_gene: TRBJ2-1
v_gene: TRBV9
CDR3aa: CASSVTYGGGANQFF
CDR3nt: TGTGCCAGCAGCGTCACCTACGGAGGGGGCGCGAATCAGTTCTTC

abundance: -
d_gene: -
j_gene: TRBJ2-7
v_gene: TRBV19
CDR3aa: CASSRMDGAYEQYF
CDR3nt: TGTGCCAGTAGTAGAATGGACGGGGCATACGAGCAGTACTTC

abundance: -
d_gene: -
j_gene: TRBJ2-3
v_gene: TRBV7-2
CDR3aa: CASRPDSGYTQYF
CDR3nt: TGTGCCAGCAGACCCGATTCAGGGTATACGCAGTATTTT

abundance: -
d_gene: TRBD1
j_gene: TRBJ1-1
v_gene: TRBV7-3
CDR3aa: CASSIPTGGVGRSTEAFF
CDR3nt: TGTGCCAGCAGCATCCCGACAGGGGGCGTGGGAAGGAGCACTGAAGCTTTCTTT

abundance: -
d_gene: -
j_gene: TRBJ2-5
v_gene: TRBV6-1
CDR3aa: CASSEGGPQETQYF
CDR3nt: TGTGCCAGCAGTGAAGGGGGCCCCCAAGAGACCCAGTACTTC

abundance: -
d_gene: -
j_gene: TRBJ2-7
v_gene: TRBV11-2
CDR3aa: CASSASWEQYF
CDR3nt: TGTGCCAGCAGCGCTTCATGGGAGCAGTACTTC

abundance: few
d_gene: -
j_gene: TRBJ1-1
v_gene: TRBV5-5
CDR3aa: CASSLAIRDFATEAFF
CDR3nt: TGTGCCAGCAGCTTGGCCATCCGGGACTTTGCCACTGAAGCTTTCTTT

abundance: -
d_gene: -
j_gene: TRBJ2-7
v_gene: TRBV9
CDR3aa: CASSTGTLGHEQYF
CDR3nt: TGTGCCAGCAGCACTGGGACACTGGGCCACGAGCAGTACTTC

abundance: -
d_gene: TRBD2
j_gene: TRBJ2-1
v_gene: TRBV2
CDR3aa: CASRLAGGSYNEQFF
CDR3nt: TGTGCCAGCCGACTAGCGGGGGGGTCCTACAATGAGCAGTTCTTC

abundance: -
d_gene: -
j_gene: TRBJ2-6
v_gene: TRBV6-1
CDR3aa: CASSETGIVSGANVLTF
CDR3nt: TGTGCCAGCAGTGAAACAGGGATAGTCTCTGGGGCCAACGTCCTGACTTTC

abundance: -
d_gene: -
j_gene: TRBJ1-6
v_gene: TRBV10-3
CDR3aa: CAIKEVGNSPLHF
CDR3nt: TGTGCCATCAAAGAAGTGGGGAATTCACCCCTCCACTTT

abundance: once
d_gene: -
j_gene: TRBJ1-2
v_gene: TRBV18
CDR3aa: CASSRGRTMGYTF
CDR3nt: TGTGCCAGCTCTCGAGGACGGACTATGGGCTACACCTTC

abundance: few
d_gene: TRBD1
j_gene: TRBJ1-1
v_gene: TRBV29-1
CDR3aa: CSVRTGGSEAFF
CDR3nt: TGCAGCGTTCGGACAGGGGGCTCTGAAGCTTTCTTT

abundance: -
d_gene: TRBD1
j_gene: TRBJ1-5
v_gene: TRBV23-1
CDR3aa: CASSQCRTGFSGNQPQHF
CDR3nt: TGCGCCAGCAGTCAATGCAGGACAGGGTTTTCGGGCAATCAGCCCCAGCATTTT

abundance: -
d_gene: -
j_gene: TRBJ2-5
v_gene: TRBV7-3
CDR3aa: CASSLTGRQQETQYF
CDR3nt: TGTGCCAGCAGCTTAACAGGCCGACAGCAAGAGACCCAGTACTTC

abundance: -
d_gene: -
j_gene: TRBJ2-2
v_gene: TRBV6-5
CDR3aa: CASTSGAGELFF
CDR3nt: TGTGCCAGCACCTCGGGGGCCGGGGAGCTGTTTTTT

abundance: -
d_gene: TRBD1
j_gene: TRBJ1-2
v_gene: TRBV25-1
CDR3aa: CASSDPGQGVNGYTF
CDR3nt: TGTGCCAGCAGTGACCCGGGACAGGGGGTGAATGGCTACACCTTC

abundance: -
d_gene: -
j_gene: TRBJ1-1
v_gene: TRBV10-3
CDR3aa: CAISESRVEAFF
CDR3nt: TGTGCCATCAGTGAATCCAGGGTCGAAGCTTTCTTT

abundance: -
d_gene: -
j_gene: TRBJ1-1
v_gene: TRBV6-5
CDR3aa: CASRDDSIMNTEAFF
CDR3nt: TGTGCCAGCAGGGACGACAGTATTATGAACACTGAAGCTTTCTTT

abundance: -
d_gene: TRBD1
j_gene: TRBJ1-4
v_gene: TRBV5-6
CDR3aa: CASSVPGTGNEKLFF
CDR3nt: TGTGCCAGCAGCGTCCCCGGGACAGGGAATGAAAAACTGTTTTTT

abundance: -
d_gene: TRBD1
j_gene: TRBJ2-1
v_gene: TRBV29-1
CDR3aa: CSVVDRVNNEQFF
CDR3nt: TGCAGCGTTGTGGACAGGGTCAATAATGAGCAGTTCTTC

abundance: -
d_gene: -
j_gene: TRBJ2-3
v_gene: TRBV2
CDR3aa: CASSFGGQSTDTQYF
CDR3nt: TGTGCCAGCAGCTTTGGCGGACAGAGCACAGATACGCAGTATTTT

abundance: -
d_gene: TRBD1
j_gene: TRBJ2-7
v_gene: TRBV7-2
CDR3aa: CASSLETGPYEQYF
CDR3nt: TGTGCCAGCAGCTTGGAGACAGGGCCCTACGAGCAGTACTTC

abundance: few
d_gene: -
j_gene: TRBJ2-7
v_gene: TRBV7-8
CDR3aa: CASSLQEAYEQYF
CDR3nt: TGTGCCAGCAGCTTGCAGGAAGCCTACGAGCAGTACTTC

abundance: few
d_gene: TRBD1
j_gene: TRBJ1-1
v_gene: TRBV29-1
CDR3aa: CSVEGQGLGTEAFF
CDR3nt: TGCAGCGTTGAGGGACAGGGTCTGGGCACTGAAGCTTTCTTT

abundance: -
d_gene: -
j_gene: TRBJ1-6
v_gene: TRBV9
CDR3aa: CASSPNPSTLWGVGVGLDSPLHF
CDR3nt: TGTGCCAGCAGCCCAAACCCTTCGACCCTTTGGGGCGTGGGGGTAGGATTGGACTCACCCCTCCACTTT

abundance: few
d_gene: TRBD1
j_gene: TRBJ1-1
v_gene: TRBV30
CDR3aa: CAWSLLDRGDTEAFF
CDR3nt: TGTGCCTGGAGTCTCTTGGACAGGGGGGACACTGAAGCTTTCTTT

abundance: -
d_gene: TRBD1
j_gene: TRBJ2-7
v_gene: TRBV7-6
CDR3aa: CASSPDRRLYF
CDR3nt: TGTGCCAGCAGCCCGGACAGGCGGCTGTACTTC

abundance: -
d_gene: -
j_gene: TRBJ2-5
v_gene: TRBV2
CDR3aa: CASSEGRGTMKETQYF
CDR3nt: TGTGCCAGCAGTGAAGGGCGGGGAACGATGAAAGAGACCCAGTACTTC

abundance: -
d_gene: -
j_gene: TRBJ1-5
v_gene: TRBV5-6
CDR3aa: CASSLAGGQQPQHF
CDR3nt: TGTGCCAGCAGCTTGGCCGGCGGACAACAGCCCCAGCATTTT